This TCR beta chain was recorded in a study of T cells in narcolepsy. In the study overall: Healthy controls were enrolled alongside patients with narcolepsy type 1 or type 2.

The repertoire was sequenced with immunoSEQ multiplex PCR; TCRdb's copy has only in-frame clones and lacks some. The sample holds about 35,000 clones, 80% seen once. About this clone: Its antigen remains unidentified.

Study-wide results and caveats: Autoreactive HCRT-specific and TRIB2-specific clonotypes were marked in same-patient CSF-versus-blood CD4+ comparisons. Some memory CD4+ repertoires had no autoreactive clone sequences. Reportedly, autoreactive clonotypes were serially detected in patients' blood but not controls'.

The sequencing input was memory (CD45RA-) CD4+ T cells from blood. The receptor's source is a human donor in good health.

The CDR3 DNA reads TGTGCCAGCAGCCGGGGGGCCCGTACTAATGAAAAACTGTTTTTT. Its protein is CASSRGARTNEKLFF. The chain couples TRBV5-8 to TRBJ1-4; possible D gene TRBD1, 6 bases. The V end was cut by 4 bases, the J end by 2 bases, with 12 bases between. Germline CDR1 reads SGHTS; CDR2 reads YDEGEE. This CDR3 spans 15 amino acids.